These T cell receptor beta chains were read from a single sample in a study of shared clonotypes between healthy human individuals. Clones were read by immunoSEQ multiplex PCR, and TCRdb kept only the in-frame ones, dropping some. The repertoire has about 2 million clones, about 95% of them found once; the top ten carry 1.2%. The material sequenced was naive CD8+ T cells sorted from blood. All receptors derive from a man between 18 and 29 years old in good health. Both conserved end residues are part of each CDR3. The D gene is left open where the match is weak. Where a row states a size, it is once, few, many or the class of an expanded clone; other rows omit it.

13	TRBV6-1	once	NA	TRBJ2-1	CASKEGSYNEQFF	TGTGCCAGCAAAGAGGGCAGTTACAATGAGCAGTTCTTC
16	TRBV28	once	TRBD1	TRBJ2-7	CASSDPEKGAVWEQYF	TGTGCCAGCAGTGACCCTGAGAAGGGGGCGGTTTGGGAGCAGTACTTC
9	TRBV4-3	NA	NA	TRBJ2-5	CASSLSQYF	TGCGCCAGCAGCCTCTCCCAGTACTTC
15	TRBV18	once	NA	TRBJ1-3	CASSPEGDSGNTIYF	TGTGCCAGCTCACCCGAGGGGGACTCTGGAAACACCATATATTTT
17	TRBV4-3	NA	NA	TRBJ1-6	CASSQDPASSYNSPLHF	TGCGCCAGCAGCCAAGATCCCGCGAGCTCCTATAATTCACCCCTCCACTTT
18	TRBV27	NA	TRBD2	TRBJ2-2	CASSYLGTSGGGTGELFF	TGTGCCAGCAGTTACCTAGGGACTAGCGGGGGTGGCACCGGGGAGCTGTTTTTT
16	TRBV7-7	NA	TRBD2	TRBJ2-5	CASSFELAGGWETQYF	TGTGCTAGCAGCTTCGAACTAGCGGGAGGGTGGGAGACCCAGTACTTC
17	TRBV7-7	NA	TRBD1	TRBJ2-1	CASSLEATGGLLNEQFF	TGTGCTAGCAGCTTAGAGGCTACAGGGGGCCTCCTCAATGAGCAGTTCTTC
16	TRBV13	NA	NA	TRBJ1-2	CASSLLSLSGGSGYTF	TGTGCCAGCAGCCTACTTTCTCTATCGGGAGGGAGTGGCTACACCTTC
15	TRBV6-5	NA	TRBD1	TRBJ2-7	CASSYYGTGATEQYF	TGTGCCAGCAGTTACTACGGGACAGGGGCTACCGAGCAGTACTTC
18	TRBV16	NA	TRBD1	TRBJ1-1	CASSGTNRPGQTYTEAFF	TGTGCCAGCAGTGGGACAAATAGGCCGGGACAGACTTACACTGAAGCTTTCTTT
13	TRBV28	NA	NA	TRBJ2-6	CASSRSGANVLTF	TGTGCCAGCAGTCGCTCTGGGGCCAACGTCCTGACTTTC
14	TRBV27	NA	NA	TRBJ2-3	CASSWDIRADTQYF	TGTGCCAGCAGTTGGGACATCAGGGCAGATACGCAGTATTTT
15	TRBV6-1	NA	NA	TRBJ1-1	CASSEDRAGGLEAFF	TGTGCCAGCAGTGAAGATCGGGCCGGCGGGTTGGAAGCTTTCTTT
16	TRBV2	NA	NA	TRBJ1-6	CAGQEGWSSYNSPLHF	TGTGCCGGCCAGGAGGGCTGGAGCTCCTATAATTCACCCCTCCACTTT
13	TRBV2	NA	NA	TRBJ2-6	CASMDSGANVLTF	TGTGCCAGCATGGACTCTGGGGCCAACGTCCTGACTTTC
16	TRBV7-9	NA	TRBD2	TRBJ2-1	CASSFSSGGTYNEQFF	TGTGCCAGCAGCTTCTCTAGCGGGGGCACCTACAATGAGCAGTTCTTC
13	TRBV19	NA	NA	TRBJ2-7	CASSMTGIYEQYF	TGTGCCAGTAGTATGACCGGGATCTACGAGCAGTACTTC
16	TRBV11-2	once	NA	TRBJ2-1	CASSLSRTDSYNEQFF	TGTGCCAGCAGCTTATCCCGGACAGACTCTTACAATGAGCAGTTCTTC
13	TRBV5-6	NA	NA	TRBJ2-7	CASSLGQHYEQYF	TGTGCCAGCAGCTTGGGACAGCACTACGAGCAGTACTTC
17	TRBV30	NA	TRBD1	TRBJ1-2	CAWSGWDSEHYNYGYTF	TGTGCCTGGAGTGGGTGGGACAGCGAGCATTACAACTATGGCTACACCTTC
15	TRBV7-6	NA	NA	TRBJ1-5	CASSLAGRAHQPQHF	TGTGCCAGCAGCTTAGCGGGCAGGGCCCATCAGCCCCAGCATTTT
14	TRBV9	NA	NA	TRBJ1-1	CASSPPEVVAEAFF	TGTGCCAGCAGCCCACCGGAGGTGGTCGCTGAAGCTTTCTTT
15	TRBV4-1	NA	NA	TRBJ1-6	CASSQAGGVGSPLHF	TGCGCCAGCAGCCAAGCAGGAGGGGTAGGATCACCCCTCCACTTT
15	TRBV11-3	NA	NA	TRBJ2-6	CASSSQISGANVLTF	TGTGCCAGCAGCTCACAAATCTCTGGGGCCAACGTCCTGACTTTC
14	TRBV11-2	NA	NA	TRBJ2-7	CASSLEGALLGQYF	TGTGCCAGCAGCTTAGAGGGTGCGCTTCTCGGGCAGTACTTC
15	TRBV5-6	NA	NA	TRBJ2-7	CASSFLTAGPYEQYF	TGTGCCAGCAGCTTTCTAACGGCGGGGCCCTACGAGCAGTACTTC
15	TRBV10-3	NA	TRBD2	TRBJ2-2	CAISDPPGGTGELFF	TGTGCCATCAGTGACCCTCCGGGAGGGACCGGGGAGCTGTTTTTT
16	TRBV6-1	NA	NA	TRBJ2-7	CASSAGQRLSSYEQYF	TGTGCCAGCAGTGCCGGACAGCGATTGTCCTCCTACGAGCAGTACTTC
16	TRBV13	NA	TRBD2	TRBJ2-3	CASSPGVAGSTDTQYF	TGTGCCAGCAGCCCCGGTGTAGCGGGAAGCACAGATACGCAGTATTTT
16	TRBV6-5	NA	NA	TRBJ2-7	CASSYSSGESAYEQYF	TGTGCCAGCAGTTACTCATCGGGGGAGTCCGCCTACGAGCAGTACTTC